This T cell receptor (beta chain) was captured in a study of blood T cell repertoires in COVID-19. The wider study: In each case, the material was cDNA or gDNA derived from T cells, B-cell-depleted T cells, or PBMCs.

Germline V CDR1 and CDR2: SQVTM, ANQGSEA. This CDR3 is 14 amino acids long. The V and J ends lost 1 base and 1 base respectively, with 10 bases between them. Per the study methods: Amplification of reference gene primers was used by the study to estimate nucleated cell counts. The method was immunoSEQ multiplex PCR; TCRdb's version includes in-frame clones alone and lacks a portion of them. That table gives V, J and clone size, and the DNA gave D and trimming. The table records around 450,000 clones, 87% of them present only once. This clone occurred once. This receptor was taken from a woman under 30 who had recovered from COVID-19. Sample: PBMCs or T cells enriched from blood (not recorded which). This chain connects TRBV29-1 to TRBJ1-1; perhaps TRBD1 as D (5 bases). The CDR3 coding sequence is TGCAGCGTTGAAGTCCAGGGCAGGAACACTGAAGCTTTCTTT. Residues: CSVEVQGRNTEAFF. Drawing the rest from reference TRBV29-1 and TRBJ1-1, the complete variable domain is SAVISQKPSRDICQRGTSLTIQCQVDSQVTMMFWYRQQPGQSLTLIATANQGSEATYESGFVIDKFPISRPNLTFSTLTVSNMSPEDSSIYLCSVEVQGRNTEAFFGQGTRLTVV.